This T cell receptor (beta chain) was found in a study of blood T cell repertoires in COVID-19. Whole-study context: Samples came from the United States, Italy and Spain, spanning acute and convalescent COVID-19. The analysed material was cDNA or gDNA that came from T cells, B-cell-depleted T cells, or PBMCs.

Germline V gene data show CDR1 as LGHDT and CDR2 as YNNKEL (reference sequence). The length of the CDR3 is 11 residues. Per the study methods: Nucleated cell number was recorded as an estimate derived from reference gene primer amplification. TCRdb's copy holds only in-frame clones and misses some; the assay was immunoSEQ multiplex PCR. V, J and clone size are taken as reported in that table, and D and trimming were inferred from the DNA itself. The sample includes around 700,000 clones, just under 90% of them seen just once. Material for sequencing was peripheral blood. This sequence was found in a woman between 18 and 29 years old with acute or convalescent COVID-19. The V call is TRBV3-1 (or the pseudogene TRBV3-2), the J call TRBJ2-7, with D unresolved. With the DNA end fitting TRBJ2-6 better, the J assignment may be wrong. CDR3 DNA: TGTGCCAGCAGCCAAGTGGGTAGACTGACTTTC. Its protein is CASSQVGRLTF.